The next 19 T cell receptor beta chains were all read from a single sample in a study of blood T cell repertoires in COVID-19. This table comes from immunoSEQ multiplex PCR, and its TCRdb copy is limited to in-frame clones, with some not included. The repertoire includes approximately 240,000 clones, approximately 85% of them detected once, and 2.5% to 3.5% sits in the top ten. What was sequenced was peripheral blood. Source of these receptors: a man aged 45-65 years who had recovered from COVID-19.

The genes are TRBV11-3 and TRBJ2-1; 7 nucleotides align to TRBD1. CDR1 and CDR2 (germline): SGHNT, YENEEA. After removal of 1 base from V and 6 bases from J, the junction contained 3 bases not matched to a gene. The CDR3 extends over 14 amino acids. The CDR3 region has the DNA TGTGCCAGCAGCTTAGCCCACAGGGGCAATGAGCAGTTCTTC. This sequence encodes CASSLAHRGNEQFF.

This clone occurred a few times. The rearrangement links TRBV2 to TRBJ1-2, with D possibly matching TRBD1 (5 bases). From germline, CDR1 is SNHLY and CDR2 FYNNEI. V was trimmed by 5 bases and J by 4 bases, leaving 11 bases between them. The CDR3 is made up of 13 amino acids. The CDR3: CASSPQALYGYTF. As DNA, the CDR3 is TGTGCCAGCAGTCCACAGGCGCTCTATGGCTACACCTTC.

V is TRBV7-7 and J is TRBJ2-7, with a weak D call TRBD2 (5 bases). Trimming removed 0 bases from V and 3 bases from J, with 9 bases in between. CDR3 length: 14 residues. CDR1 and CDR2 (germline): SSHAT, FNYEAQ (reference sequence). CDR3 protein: CASSLARGNYEQYF. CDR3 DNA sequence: TGTGCCAGCAGCTTAGCGAGAGGGAACTACGAGCAGTACTTC.

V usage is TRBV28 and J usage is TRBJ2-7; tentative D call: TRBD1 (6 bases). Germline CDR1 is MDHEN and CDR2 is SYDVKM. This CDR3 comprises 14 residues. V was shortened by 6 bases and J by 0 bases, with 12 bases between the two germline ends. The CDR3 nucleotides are TGTGCCAGCAGGGGACACGCGAGCTCCTACGAGCAGTACTTC. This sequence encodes CASRGHASSYEQYF.

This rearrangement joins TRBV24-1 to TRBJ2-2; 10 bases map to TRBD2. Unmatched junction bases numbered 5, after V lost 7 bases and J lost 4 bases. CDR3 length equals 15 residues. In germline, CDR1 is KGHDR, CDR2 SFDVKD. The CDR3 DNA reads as TGTGCCACCAGGGGGACTAGCGACTTCACCGGGGAGCTGTTTTTT. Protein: CATRGTSDFTGELFF.

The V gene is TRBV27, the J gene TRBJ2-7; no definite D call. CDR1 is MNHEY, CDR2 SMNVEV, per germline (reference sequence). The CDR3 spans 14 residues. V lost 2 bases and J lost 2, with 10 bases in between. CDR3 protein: CASSLKQLAYEQYF. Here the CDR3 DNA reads TGTGCCAGCAGTTTAAAACAGCTCGCCTACGAGCAGTACTTC.

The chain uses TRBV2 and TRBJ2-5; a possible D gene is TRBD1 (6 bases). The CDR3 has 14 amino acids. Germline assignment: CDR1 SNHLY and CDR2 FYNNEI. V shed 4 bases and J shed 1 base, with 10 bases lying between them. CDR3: CASSARQVQETQYF. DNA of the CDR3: TGTGCCAGCAGTGCGCGACAGGTCCAAGAGACCCAGTACTTC.

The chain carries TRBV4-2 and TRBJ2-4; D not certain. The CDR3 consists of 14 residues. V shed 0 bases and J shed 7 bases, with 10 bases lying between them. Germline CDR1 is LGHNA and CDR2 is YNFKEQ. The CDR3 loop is CASSQDLQPNIQYF. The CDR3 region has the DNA TGTGCCAGCAGCCAAGATTTACAGCCGAACATTCAGTACTTC.

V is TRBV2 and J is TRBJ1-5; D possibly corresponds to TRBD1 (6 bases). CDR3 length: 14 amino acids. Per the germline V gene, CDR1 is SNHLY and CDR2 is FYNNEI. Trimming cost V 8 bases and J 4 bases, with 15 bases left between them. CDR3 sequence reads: CASGNREGNQPQHF. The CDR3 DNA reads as TGTGCCAGCGGCAACAGGGAGGGGAATCAGCCCCAGCATTTT.

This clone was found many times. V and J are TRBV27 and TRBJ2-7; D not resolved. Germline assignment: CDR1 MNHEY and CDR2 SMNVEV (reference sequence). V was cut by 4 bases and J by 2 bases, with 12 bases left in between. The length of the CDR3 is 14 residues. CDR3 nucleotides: TGTGCCAGCAGTTCCCCGACTCGACCCTACGAGCAGTACTTC. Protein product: CASSSPTRPYEQYF.

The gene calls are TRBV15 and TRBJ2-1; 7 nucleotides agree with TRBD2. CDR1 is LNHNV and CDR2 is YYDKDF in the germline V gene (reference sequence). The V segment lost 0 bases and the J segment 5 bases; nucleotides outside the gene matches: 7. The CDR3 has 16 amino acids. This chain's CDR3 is CATSRDRLAVDNEQFF. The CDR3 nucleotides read TGTGCCACCAGCAGAGATAGGCTAGCGGTTGACAATGAGCAGTTCTTC.

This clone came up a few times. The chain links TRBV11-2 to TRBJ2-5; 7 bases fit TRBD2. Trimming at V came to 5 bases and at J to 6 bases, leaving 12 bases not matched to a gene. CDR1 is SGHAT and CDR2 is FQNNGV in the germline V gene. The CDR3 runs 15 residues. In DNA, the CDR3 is TGTGCCAGCAGCCCCCGTCGGGAGGAAGTGAAGACCCAGTACTTC. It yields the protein CASSPRREEVKTQYF. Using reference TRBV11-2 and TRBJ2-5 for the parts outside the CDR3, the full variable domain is EAGVAQSPRYKIIEKRQSVAFWCNPISGHATLYWYQQILGQGPKLLIQFQNNGVVDDSQLPKDRFSAERLKGVDSTLKIQPAKLEDSAVYLCASSPRREEVKTQYFGPGTRLLVL.

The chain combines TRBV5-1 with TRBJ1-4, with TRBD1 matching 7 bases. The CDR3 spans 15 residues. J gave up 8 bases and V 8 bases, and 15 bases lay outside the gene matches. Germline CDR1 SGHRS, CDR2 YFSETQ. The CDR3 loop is CASQRRTGEREKLFF. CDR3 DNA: TGCGCCAGTCAACGGCGTACAGGGGAACGCGAAAAACTGTTTTTT.

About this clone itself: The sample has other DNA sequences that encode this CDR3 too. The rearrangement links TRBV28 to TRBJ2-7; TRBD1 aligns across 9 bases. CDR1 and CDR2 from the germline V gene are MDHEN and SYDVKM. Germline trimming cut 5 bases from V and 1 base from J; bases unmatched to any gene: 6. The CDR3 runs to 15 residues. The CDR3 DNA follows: TGTGCCAGCAGTACCCGGGACAGGGCGTCCTACGAGCAGTACTTC. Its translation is CASSTRDRASYEQYF.

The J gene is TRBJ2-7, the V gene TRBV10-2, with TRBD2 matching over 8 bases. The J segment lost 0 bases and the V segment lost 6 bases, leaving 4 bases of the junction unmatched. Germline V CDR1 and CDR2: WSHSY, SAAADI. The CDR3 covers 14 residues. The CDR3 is CASSLTSGSYEQYF. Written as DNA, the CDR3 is TGCGCCAGCAGCTTAACTAGCGGCTCCTACGAGCAGTACTTC.

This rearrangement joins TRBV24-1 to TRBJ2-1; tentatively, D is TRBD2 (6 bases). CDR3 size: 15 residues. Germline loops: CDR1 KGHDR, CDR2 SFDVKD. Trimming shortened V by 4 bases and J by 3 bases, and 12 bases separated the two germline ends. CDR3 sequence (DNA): TGTGCCACCAGTGACCGGGACTCCTTCTACAATGAGCAGTTCTTC. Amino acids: CATSDRDSFYNEQFF.

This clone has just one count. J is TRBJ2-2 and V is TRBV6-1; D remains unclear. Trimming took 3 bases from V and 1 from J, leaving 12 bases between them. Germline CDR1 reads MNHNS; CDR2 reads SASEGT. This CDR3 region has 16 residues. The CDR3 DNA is TGTGCCAGCAGTGATAGCTTACGGATGAACACCGGGGAGCTGTTTTTT. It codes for CASSDSLRMNTGELFF.

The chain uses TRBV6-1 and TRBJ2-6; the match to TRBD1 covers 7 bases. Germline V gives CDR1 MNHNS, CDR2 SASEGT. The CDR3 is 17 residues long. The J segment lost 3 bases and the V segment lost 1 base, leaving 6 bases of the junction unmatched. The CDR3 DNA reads TGTGCCAGCAGTGAAGAAAAGGGGGCAGGTGGGGCCAACGTCCTGACTTTC. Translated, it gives CASSEEKGAGGANVLTF.

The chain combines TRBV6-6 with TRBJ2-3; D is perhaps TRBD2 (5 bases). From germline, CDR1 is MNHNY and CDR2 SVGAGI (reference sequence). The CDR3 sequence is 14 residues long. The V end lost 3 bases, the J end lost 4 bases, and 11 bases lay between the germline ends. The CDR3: CASSYGGLADTQYF. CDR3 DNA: TGTGCCAGCAGTTATGGCGGGCTTGCAGATACGCAGTATTTT.